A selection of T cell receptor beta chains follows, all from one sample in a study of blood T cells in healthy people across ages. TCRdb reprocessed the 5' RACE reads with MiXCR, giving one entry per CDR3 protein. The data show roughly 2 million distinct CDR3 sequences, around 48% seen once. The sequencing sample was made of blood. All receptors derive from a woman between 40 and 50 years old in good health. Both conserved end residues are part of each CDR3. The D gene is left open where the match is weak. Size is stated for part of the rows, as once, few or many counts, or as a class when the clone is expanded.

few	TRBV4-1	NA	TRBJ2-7	TGCGCCAGCAGCCGTGGTGCGGGTCAAAGAGACGAGCAGTACTTC	CASSRGAGQRDEQYF
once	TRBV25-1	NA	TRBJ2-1	TGTGCCAGCAGTGGGCTAGCTTTTCCCTACAATGAGCAGTTCTTC	CASSGLAFPYNEQFF
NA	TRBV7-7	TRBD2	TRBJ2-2	TGTGCTAGCAGCCCCAGCGGGGGCGGAACCGGGGAGCTGTTTTTT	CASSPSGGGTGELFF
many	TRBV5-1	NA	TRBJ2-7	TGCGCCAGCAGCTTGGAACAGAACTACGAGCAGTACTTC	CASSLEQNYEQYF
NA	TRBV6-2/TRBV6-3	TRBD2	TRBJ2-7	TGTGCCAGCAGTTACAATCGGGCAAGCGGGGCCTTCGAGCAGTACTTC	CASSYNRASGAFEQYF
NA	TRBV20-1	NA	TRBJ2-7	TGCAGTGCTAGAGATAGGCAGGGGTTCTACGAGCAGTACTTC	CSARDRQGFYEQYF
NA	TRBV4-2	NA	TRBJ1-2	TGTGCCAGCAGCCAAGATTATCGGGGGTTTAACTATGGCTACACCTTC	CASSQDYRGFNYGYTF
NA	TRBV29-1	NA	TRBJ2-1	TGCAGCGTTGAATTATGGCAGGACAATGAGCAGTTCTTC	CSVELWQDNEQFF
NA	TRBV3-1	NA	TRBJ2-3	TGTGCCACCACCGATCAGGGTTATCGCACAGATACGCAGTATTTT	CATTDQGYRTDTQYF
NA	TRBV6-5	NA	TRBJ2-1	TGTGCCAGCAGTTACCGCCTTTTGGACAATGAGCAGTTCTTC	CASSYRLLDNEQFF
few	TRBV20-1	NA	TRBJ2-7	TGCAGTGCTAGCGGGAAACTCTACGAGCAGTACTTC	CSASGKLYEQYF
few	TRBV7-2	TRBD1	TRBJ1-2	TGTGCCAGCAGCTTAGATAGGACAGGGTACGCTGGCTACACCTTC	CASSLDRTGYAGYTF
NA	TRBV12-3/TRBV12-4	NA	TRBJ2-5	TGTGCCAGCAGTTTAGATGCAGTCGGTGAGACCCAGTACTTC	CASSLDAVGETQYF
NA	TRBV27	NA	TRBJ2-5	TGTGCCAGCAGCGTCCCGGGACGGATCCAAGAGACCCAGTACTTC	CASSVPGRIQETQYF
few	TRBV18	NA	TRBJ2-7	TGTGCCAGCTCACCGGGGGCTGGCGAGCAGTACTTC	CASSPGAGEQYF
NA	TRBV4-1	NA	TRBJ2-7	TGCGCCAGCAGCCCGATGGGCACTGGGTTCCACGAGCAGTACTTC	CASSPMGTGFHEQYF
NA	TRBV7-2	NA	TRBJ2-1	TGTGCCAGCAGCTCATATGGGCAATTCAATGAGCAGTTCTTC	CASSSYGQFNEQFF
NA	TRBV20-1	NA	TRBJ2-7	TGCAGTGCTACAACAGGACCGTACTTC	CSATTGPYF
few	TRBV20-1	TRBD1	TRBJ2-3	TGCAGTGCTAGAGATAGGGACAGGGTATTAGATACGCAGTATTTT	CSARDRDRVLDTQYF
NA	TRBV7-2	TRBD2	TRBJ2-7	TGTGCCAGCAGCCGACGTCGACTAGCGGGGGGCAATGAGCAGTACTTC	CASSRRRLAGGNEQYF
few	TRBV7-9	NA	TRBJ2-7	TGTGCCAGCAGCTTAAGCCCCTCGGCTGAGCAGTACTTC	CASSLSPSAEQYF
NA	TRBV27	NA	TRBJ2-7	TGTGCCAGCAGTTTTGGCCCCACTCTCAACTACGAGCAGTACTTC	CASSFGPTLNYEQYF
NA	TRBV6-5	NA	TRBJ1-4	TGTGCCAGCAGCCCACAGGGACTACTTAATGAAAAACTGTTTTTT	CASSPQGLLNEKLFF
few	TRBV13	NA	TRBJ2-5	TGTGCCAGCAGCTCCCCGCGGATCTCCCAAGAGACCCAGTACTTC	CASSSPRISQETQYF
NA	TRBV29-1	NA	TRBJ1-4	TGCAGCGTTGAAGATGCAAATGAAAAACTGTTTTTT	CSVEDANEKLFF
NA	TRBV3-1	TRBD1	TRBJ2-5	TGTGCCAGCAGCCAAGAACACGGGACAGATAAAGGGGAGACCCAGTACTTC	CASSQEHGTDKGETQYF
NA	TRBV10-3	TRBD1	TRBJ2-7	TGTGCCATCAGTCCGATACAGGGGGCGGATGAGCAGTACTTC	CAISPIQGADEQYF
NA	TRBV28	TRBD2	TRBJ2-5	TGTGCCAGCAGTTCAAGGACTAGCGTGGGGATCAGAGAGACCCAGTACTTC	CASSSRTSVGIRETQYF
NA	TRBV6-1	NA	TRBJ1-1	TGTGCCAGCAGTGAAGCACGGGGGGACACTGAAGCTTTCTTT	CASSEARGDTEAFF
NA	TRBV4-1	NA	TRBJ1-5	TGCGCCAGCAGCCAACACACTAACCTGGGCAATCAGCCCCAGCATTTT	CASSQHTNLGNQPQHF
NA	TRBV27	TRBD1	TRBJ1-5	TGTGCCAGCAGCCCGGACAGGGACCCTTATCAGCCCCAGCATTTT	CASSPDRDPYQPQHF
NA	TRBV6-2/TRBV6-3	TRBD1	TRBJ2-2	TGTGCCAGCAGTTATAAGGGCCAGGGGGCTAACACCGGGGAGCTGTTTTTT	CASSYKGQGANTGELFF
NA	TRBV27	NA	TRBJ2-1	TGTGCCAGCAGTTTGATAGGGGCGGTTGAGCAGTTCTTC	CASSLIGAVEQFF
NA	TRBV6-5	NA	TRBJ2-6	TGTGCCAGCAGTTATTCGTTCCTCCCGCCCGGGGCCAACGTCCTGACTTTC	CASSYSFLPPGANVLTF
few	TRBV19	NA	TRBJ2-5	TGTGCCAGTAGTATAGAGGGCTGGGCGGCCCAGTACTTC	CASSIEGWAAQYF
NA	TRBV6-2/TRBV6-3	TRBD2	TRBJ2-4	TGTGCCAGCAGTTACGAGGCCCCTGCTAGCGGGGACACAAACATTCAGTACTTC	CASSYEAPASGDTNIQYF
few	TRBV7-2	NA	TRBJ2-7	TGTGCCAGCAGCCCTACAGGGTTAAGCTCCTACGAGCAGTACTTC	CASSPTGLSSYEQYF
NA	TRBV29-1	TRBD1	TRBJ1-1	TGCAGCGTTTACGGACAGGGGGCAGGTCAAGCTTTCTTT	CSVYGQGAGQAFF
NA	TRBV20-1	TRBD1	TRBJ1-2	TGCAGTGCTAGAGACATGGGGACAGGGAGCAGCGGCTACACCTTC	CSARDMGTGSSGYTF
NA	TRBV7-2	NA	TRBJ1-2	TGTGCCAGCAGCTTAGAACCGGACAGTTTCATTTATGGCTACACCTTC	CASSLEPDSFIYGYTF
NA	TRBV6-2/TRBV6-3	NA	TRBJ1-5	TGTGCCAGCAGTTACTCCAGGGGTGGAGGTCTAAATCAGCCCCAGCATTTT	CASSYSRGGGLNQPQHF
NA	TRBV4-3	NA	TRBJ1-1	TGCGCCAGCAGCCAAGACAGACCTTACACTGAAGCTTTCTTT	CASSQDRPYTEAFF
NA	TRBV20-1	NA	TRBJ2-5	TGCAGTGCTCCAAAACAGGGTTACCAAGAGACCCAGTACTTC	CSAPKQGYQETQYF
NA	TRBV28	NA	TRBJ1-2	TGTGCCAGCAGTTCCCCCTCCTGGAAAGCTAACTATGGCTACACCTTC	CASSSPSWKANYGYTF
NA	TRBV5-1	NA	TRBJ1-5	TGCGCCAGCAGCCCCACCAGCGGGGCTATTCAGCCCCAGCATTTT	CASSPTSGAIQPQHF
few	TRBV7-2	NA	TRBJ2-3	TGTGCCAGCAGCGGGATGAGCACAGATACGCAGTATTTT	CASSGMSTDTQYF
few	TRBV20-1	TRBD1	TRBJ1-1	TGCAGTGCTTTAAGACAGGGAAGAAGGACTGAAGCTTTCTTT	CSALRQGRRTEAFF
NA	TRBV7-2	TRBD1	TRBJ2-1	TGTGCCAGCAGGTTTGACAGGGGAAGTGAGCAGTTCTTC	CASRFDRGSEQFF
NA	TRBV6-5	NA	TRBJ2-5	TGTGCCAGCAGTCATTCGCAGTCGCAAGAGACCCAGTACTTC	CASSHSQSQETQYF
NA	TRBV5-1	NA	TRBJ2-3	TGCGCCAACAGCTTGGGAGGAAGGGTAATCACGGATACGCAGTATTTT	CANSLGGRVITDTQYF
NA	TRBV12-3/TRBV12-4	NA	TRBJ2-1	TGTGCCAGCAGTTATATTAGGGAAACCAATGAGCAGTTCTTC	CASSYIRETNEQFF
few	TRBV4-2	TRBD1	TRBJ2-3	TGTGCCAGCAGCCAATCCACAGGGGCGATAGATACGCAGTATTTT	CASSQSTGAIDTQYF
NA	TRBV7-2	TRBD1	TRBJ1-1	TGTGCCAGCAGCCCGAACGCGCCAGGGGGCCCGAACACTGAAGCTTTCTTT	CASSPNAPGGPNTEAFF
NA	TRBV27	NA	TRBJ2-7	TGTGCCAGCAGTCGAGGGAGCACGAGGTACAATGAGCAGTACTTC	CASSRGSTRYNEQYF
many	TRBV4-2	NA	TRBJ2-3	TGTGCCAGCAGCCAGACTAGAACAGATACGCAGTATTTT	CASSQTRTDTQYF
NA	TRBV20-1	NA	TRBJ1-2	TGCAGTGCTCCTCGGCCCAACTATGGCTACACCTTC	CSAPRPNYGYTF
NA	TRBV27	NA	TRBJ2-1	TGTGCCAGCACGTTTTCGGGGTACGACAATGAGCAGTTCTTC	CASTFSGYDNEQFF
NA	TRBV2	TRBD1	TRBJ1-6	TGTGCCAGCAGTGACTATGGGACAGGGAACTCACCCCTCCACTTT	CASSDYGTGNSPLHF
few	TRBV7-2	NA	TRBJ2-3	TGTGCCAGCAGCATCACCCATTCGAGGACAGATACGCAGTATTTT	CASSITHSRTDTQYF